These 9 T cell receptor beta chains share one sample of origin, sequenced in a study of cytomegalovirus exposure and HLA in healthy donors. Amplification used 60 Vbeta primers and 13 Jbeta primers. Sequencing used immunoSEQ multiplex PCR; TCRdb keeps in-frame clones, though not all of them. The sample records 110,000 to 150,000 clones, about three quarters being singletons. Material: PBMCs. The receptors stem from a male donor in good health and CMV-seropositive.

This chain uses TRBV28 with TRBJ2-7; 10 nucleotides agree with TRBD2. This CDR3 is built from 18 residues. The V segment lost 4 bases and the J segment 4 bases; nucleotides outside the gene matches: 16. Germline V gene lookup returns CDR1 MDHEN and CDR2 SYDVKM. Written as DNA, the CDR3 is TGTGCCAGCAGTTACCCCCAAGGGAGCGGGAGGGCCGGATACGAGCAGTACTTC. Translated, it gives CASSYPQGSGRAGYEQYF.

The chain has TRBV19 and TRBJ2-5; perhaps TRBD1 as D (6 bases). CDR3 size: 15 residues. With 5 bases removed from V and 7 bases from J, the gap between germline ends came to 20 bases. Germline CDR1 is LNHDA and CDR2 is SQIVND (reference sequence). In nucleotides, the CDR3 is TGTGCCAGTAGTCTGGGGGCTAGTGCTGGTGCGACCCAGTACTTC. The encoded protein is CASSLGASAGATQYF.

The chain recombines TRBV28 with TRBJ2-1, with D maybe TRBD1 (5 bases). CDR1 is MDHEN and CDR2 is SYDVKM in the germline V gene. The CDR3 has 15 residues. V was pared by 6 bases and J by 0 bases, with 12 bases between. The DNA of the CDR3 is TGTGCCAGCAGCCTCGACAGTAGCTCCTACAATGAGCAGTTCTTC. This sequence encodes CASSLDSSSYNEQFF. The full variable domain, completed using reference TRBV28 and TRBJ2-1, is DVKVTQSSRYLVKRTGEKVFLECVQDMDHENMFWYRQDPGLGLRLIYFSYDVKMKEKGDIPEGYSVSREKKERFSLILESASTNQTSMYLCASSLDSSSYNEQFFGPGTRLTVL.

This clone was observed a handful of times. Other DNA sequences in the sample encode the same CDR3. The chain has TRBV7-2 and TRBJ2-5; TRBD2 is a possible D gene (6 bases). The CDR3 runs to 13 residues. Looked up from germline, CDR1 is SGHTA and CDR2 is FQGNSA. The V gene lost 2 bases and the J gene lost 6 bases, with 10 bases spanning the gap. CDR3 nucleotide sequence: TGTGCCAGCAGCTTACCCGGGAGAAAGACCCAGTACTTC. Protein: CASSLPGRKTQYF.

The J gene is TRBJ1-5, the V gene TRBV21-1. TRBV21-1 is reported as a pseudogene. The CDR3 extends over 17 amino acids. For the CDR3, the DNA is TGTGCCAGCAGCAAAGTAGCGGCACAATGTAGCAATCAGCCCCAGCATTTT. Translation: CASSKVAAQCSNQPQHF.

V and J are TRBV5-1 and TRBJ1-2, with D perhaps matching TRBD1 (5 bases). Germline assignment: CDR1 SGHRS and CDR2 YFSETQ. This CDR3 spans 17 amino acids. Trimming shortened V by 1 base and J by 1 base, and 17 bases separated the two germline ends. This CDR3 is CASSLPAGTRVNYGYTF. The CDR3 DNA is TGCGCCAGCAGCTTGCCCGCGGGGACGAGAGTTAACTATGGCTACACCTTC.

This chain uses TRBV4-3 with TRBJ2-3; a possible D gene is TRBD2 (6 bases). There are 17 residues in the CDR3. Trimming took off 0 bases at V and 0 bases at J, with 13 bases between the two ends. CDR1 and CDR2 from the germline V gene are LGHNA and YSLEER. This CDR3 reads CASSQDGLPSSTDTQYF. The CDR3 DNA reads as TGCGCCAGCAGCCAAGACGGACTACCCTCTAGCACAGATACGCAGTATTTT.

V usage is TRBV9 and J usage is TRBJ1-4, with D perhaps TRBD1 (5 bases). The V end lost 0 bases, the J end lost 0 bases, and 15 bases lay between the germline ends. This CDR3 has 18 residues. Germline V gene data show CDR1 as SGDLS and CDR2 as YYNGEE. The DNA for the CDR3 is TGTGCCAGCAGCGTAGGACCCGGGGGATTCACAACTAATGAAAAACTGTTTTTT. This encodes CASSVGPGGFTTNEKLFF.

This rearrangement joins TRBV25-1 to TRBJ2-7; 11 bases agree with TRBD2. CDR1 is MGHDK, CDR2 SYGVNS, per germline. The CDR3 totals 15 residues. The ends lost 4 bases at V and 0 bases at J; junction bases unmatched: 2. CDR3 protein: CASSGGLADSYEQYF. CDR3 DNA: TGTGCCAGCAGTGGGGGACTAGCGGACTCCTACGAGCAGTACTTC.